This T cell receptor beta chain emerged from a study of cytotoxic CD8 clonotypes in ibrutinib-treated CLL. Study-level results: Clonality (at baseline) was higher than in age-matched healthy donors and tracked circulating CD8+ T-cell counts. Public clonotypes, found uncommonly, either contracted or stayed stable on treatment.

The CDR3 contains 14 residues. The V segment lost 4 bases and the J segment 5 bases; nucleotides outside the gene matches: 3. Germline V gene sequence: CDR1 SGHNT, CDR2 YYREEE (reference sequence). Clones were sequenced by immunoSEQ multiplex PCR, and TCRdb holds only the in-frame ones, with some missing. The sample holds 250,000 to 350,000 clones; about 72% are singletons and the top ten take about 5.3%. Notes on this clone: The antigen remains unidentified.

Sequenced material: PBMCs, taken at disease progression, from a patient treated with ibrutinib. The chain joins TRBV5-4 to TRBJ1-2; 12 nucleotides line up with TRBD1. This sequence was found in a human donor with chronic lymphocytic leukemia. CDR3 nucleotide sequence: TGTGCCAGCAGCGGGACAGGGGGCGCTTATGGCTACACCTTC. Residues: CASSGTGGAYGYTF.